This T cell receptor (beta chain) was obtained from a study of blood T cell repertoires in COVID-19. Clones were sequenced by immunoSEQ multiplex PCR, and TCRdb holds only the in-frame ones, with some missing. The sample yields over 100,000 clones, 88% seen once. The V segment lost 2 bases and the J segment 7 bases; nucleotides outside the gene matches: 7. The CDR3 totals 16 residues. The germline V gene encodes CDR1 LGHDT and CDR2 YNNKEL (reference sequence). The sample taken for sequencing was peripheral blood. The clonotype comes from a man between 45 and 60 years old with acute or convalescent COVID-19. V usage is TRBV3-1 (or the pseudogene TRBV3-2) and J usage is TRBJ2-1; the match to TRBD2 covers 11 bases. The CDR3 sequence: CASSQSTSGSWNEQFF. As DNA, the CDR3 is TGTGCCAGCAGCCAATCAACTAGCGGGAGCTGGAATGAGCAGTTCTTC.